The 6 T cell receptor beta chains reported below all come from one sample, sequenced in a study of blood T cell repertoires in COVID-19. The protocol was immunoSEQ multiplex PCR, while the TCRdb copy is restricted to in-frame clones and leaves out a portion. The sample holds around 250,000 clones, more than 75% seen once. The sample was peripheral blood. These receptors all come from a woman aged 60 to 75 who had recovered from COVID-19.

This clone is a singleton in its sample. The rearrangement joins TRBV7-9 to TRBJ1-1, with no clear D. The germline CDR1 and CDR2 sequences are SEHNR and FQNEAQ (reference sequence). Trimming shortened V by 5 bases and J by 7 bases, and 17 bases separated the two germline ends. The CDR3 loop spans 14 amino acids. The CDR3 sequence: CASSLSAPGGEAFF. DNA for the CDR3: TGTGCCAGCAGCCTAAGCGCCCCAGGAGGTGAAGCTTTCTTT.

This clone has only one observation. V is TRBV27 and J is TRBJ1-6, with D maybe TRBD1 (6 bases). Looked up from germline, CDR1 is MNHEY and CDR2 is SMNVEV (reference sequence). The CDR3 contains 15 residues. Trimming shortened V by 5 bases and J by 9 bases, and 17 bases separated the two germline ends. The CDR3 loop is CASSVNRDGISPLHF. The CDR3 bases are TGTGCCAGCAGTGTGAACAGGGATGGCATTTCACCCCTCCACTTT.

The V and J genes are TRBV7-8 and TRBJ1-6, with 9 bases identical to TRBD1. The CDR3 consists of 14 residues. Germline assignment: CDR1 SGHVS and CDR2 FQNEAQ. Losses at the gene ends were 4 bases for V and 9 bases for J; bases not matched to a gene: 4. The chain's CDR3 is CASSYTGGRSPLHF. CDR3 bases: TGTGCCAGCAGCTACACAGGGGGCCGTTCACCCCTCCACTTT.

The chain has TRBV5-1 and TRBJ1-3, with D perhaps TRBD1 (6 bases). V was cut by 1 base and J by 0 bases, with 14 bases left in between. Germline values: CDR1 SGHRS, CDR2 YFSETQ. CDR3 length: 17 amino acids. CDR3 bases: TGCGCCAGCAGCTTGATTGCAGGACAGCTCTCTGGAAACACCATATATTTT. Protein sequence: CASSLIAGQLSGNTIYF.

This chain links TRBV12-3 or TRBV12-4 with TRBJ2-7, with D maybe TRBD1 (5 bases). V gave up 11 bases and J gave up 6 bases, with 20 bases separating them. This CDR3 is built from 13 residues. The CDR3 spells CAPPQDSPFEQYF. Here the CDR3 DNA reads TGTGCCCCCCCCCAAGACAGCCCGTTCGAGCAGTACTTC.

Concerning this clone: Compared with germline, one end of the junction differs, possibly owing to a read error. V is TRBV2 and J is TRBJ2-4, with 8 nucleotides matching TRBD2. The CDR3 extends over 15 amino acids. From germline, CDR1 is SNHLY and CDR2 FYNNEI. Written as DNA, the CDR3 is TGTGCCAGCACCGGGACTAGGAACCCCAATAACATTCAGTACTTC. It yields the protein CASTGTRNPNNIQYF.